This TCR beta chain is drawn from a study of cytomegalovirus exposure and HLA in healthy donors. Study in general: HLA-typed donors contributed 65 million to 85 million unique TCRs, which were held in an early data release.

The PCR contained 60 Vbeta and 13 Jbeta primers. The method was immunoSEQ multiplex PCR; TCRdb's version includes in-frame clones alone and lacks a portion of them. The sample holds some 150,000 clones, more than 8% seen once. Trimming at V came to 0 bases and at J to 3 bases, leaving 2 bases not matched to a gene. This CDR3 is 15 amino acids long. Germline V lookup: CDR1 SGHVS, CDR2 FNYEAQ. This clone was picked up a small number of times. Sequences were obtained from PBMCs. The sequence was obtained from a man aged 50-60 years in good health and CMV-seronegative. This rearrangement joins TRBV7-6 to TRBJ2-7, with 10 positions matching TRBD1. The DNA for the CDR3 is TGTGCCAGCAGCTTAGCCGGGACAGGGGTCTACGAGCAGTACTTC. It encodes CASSLAGTGVYEQYF.